What follows is one T cell receptor (beta chain) and its context. Positive CCR7 selection of CD45RO-negative cells yielded the naive CD8 cells, and terminally differentiated effector memory CD45RA+ cells were excluded. Method: immunoSEQ multiplex PCR; TCRdb's copy keeps in-frame clones and lacks some. The sample carries about 1.9 million clones, over 85% recorded once. CDR3 length: 12 amino acids. V lost 7 bases and J lost 7; bases outside the gene matches: 7. Germline V gene data show CDR1 as SQVTM and CDR2 as ANQGSEA. This entry belongs to a study of shared clonotypes between healthy human individuals.

This receptor was obtained from a man between 18 and 35 years old in good health. Some clones in this sample may be carry-over from other donors' samples. The gene calls are TRBV29-1 and TRBJ2-1; TRBD2 aligns across 7 bases. Source material: naive CD8+ T cells from PBMCs. This CDR3 is CSAVVLANEQFF. In DNA, the CDR3 is TGCAGCGCCGTGGTACTAGCGAATGAGCAGTTCTTC.